This T cell receptor (beta chain) is from a study of CD8 T cells in ankylosing spondylitis. Study-wide results and limits: Seemingly distinctive of ankylosing spondylitis blood was a TCR beta motif formed by eight highly homologous variants. Past research had described some motif variants in reactive arthritis synovial fluid and blood. Reportedly, disease-linked clones are significantly enriched in ankylosing spondylitis patients' matched synovial fluid. Disease-associated clones were CD8+ and fairly uncommon in peripheral blood.

V lost 1 base, J lost 3 bases, and 7 bases lay in between. Germline V gene lookup returns CDR1 SGHVS and CDR2 FNYEAQ. This CDR3 has 14 residues. This clonotype appeared a few times. Its specificity is not known. Molecular-barcoded quantitative 5'-RACE produced these TCR beta libraries. TCRdb recomputed calls from the 5' RACE reads with MiXCR, one row per CDR3 protein. Of over 600,000 distinct CDR3 sequences detected, around a fifth appear once; the ten largest clones hold roughly a fifth. The receptor was isolated from a male donor with ankylosing spondylitis. Sequenced: blood, either unsorted or a sorted T cell fraction (not recorded which). The V gene is TRBV7-6, the J gene TRBJ2-1; D gene unclear. The CDR3 loop reads CASSLVAYYNEQFF. CDR3 sequence (DNA): TGTGCCAGCAGCTTAGTGGCTTACTACAATGAGCAGTTCTTC.